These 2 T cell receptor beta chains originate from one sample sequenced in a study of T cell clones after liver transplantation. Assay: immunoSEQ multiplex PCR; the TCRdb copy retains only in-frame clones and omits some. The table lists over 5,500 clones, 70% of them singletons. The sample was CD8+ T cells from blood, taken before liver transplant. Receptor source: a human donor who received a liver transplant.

This chain's CDR3 is CASSETALLTQYF. The CDR3 DNA reads TGTGCCAGCAGTGAAACAGCGCTTTTGACCCAGTACTTC. V and J are TRBV2 and TRBJ2-5; unclear D gene. V lost 2 bases and J 7 bases, leaving 11 bases between the germline ends. CDR3 length equals 13 residues. Germline CDR1 SNHLY, CDR2 FYNNEI.

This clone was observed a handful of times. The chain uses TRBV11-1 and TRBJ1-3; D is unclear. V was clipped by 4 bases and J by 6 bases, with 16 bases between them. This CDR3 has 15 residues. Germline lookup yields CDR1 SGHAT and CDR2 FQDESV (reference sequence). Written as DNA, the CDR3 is TGTGCCAGCAGCTCGACTGACACCTTTGCAAACACCATATATTTT. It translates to CASSSTDTFANTIYF.